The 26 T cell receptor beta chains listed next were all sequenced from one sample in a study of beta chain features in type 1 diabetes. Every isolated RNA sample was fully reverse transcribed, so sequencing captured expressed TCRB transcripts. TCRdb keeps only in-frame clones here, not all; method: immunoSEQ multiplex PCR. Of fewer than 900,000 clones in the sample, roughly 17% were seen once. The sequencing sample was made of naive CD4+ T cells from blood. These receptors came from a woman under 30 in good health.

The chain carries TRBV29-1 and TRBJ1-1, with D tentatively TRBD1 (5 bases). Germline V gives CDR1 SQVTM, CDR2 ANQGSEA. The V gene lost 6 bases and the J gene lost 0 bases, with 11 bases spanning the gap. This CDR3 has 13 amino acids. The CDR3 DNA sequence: TGCAGCGTGACTAGGACACTGAACACTGAAGCTTTCTTT. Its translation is CSVTRTLNTEAFF.

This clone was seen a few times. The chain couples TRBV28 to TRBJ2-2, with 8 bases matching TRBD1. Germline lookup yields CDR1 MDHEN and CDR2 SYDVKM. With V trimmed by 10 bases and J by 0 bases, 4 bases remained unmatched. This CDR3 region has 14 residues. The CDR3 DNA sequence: TGTGCCACCGGACAGGGTTCGAACACCGGGGAGCTGTTTTTT. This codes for CATGQGSNTGELFF.

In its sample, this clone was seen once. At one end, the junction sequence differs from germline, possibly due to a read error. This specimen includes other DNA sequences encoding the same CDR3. CDR3 residues: CASSLAGGPSETQYF. CDR3 DNA sequence: TGTGCCAGCAGCCTAGCGGGAGGGCCGTCGGAGACCCAGTACTTC. The chain has TRBV7-2 and TRBJ2-5, with 12 bases aligning to TRBD2. In germline, CDR1 is SGHTA, CDR2 FQGNSA. The CDR3 length is 15 residues.

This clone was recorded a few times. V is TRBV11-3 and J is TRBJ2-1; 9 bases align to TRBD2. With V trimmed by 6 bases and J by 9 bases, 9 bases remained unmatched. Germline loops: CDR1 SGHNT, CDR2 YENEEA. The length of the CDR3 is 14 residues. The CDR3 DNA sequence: TGTGCCAGCAGTCATAGCGGGAGAGACGGTGAGCAGTTCTTC. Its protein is CASSHSGRDGEQFF.

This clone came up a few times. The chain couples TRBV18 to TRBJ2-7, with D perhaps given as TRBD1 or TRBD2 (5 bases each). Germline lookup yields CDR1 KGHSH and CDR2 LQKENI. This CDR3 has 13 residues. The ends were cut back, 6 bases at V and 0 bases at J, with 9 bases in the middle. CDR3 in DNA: TGTGCCAGCTCGTTGGGGGTCTCCTACGAGCAGTACTTC. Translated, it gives CASSLGVSYEQYF.

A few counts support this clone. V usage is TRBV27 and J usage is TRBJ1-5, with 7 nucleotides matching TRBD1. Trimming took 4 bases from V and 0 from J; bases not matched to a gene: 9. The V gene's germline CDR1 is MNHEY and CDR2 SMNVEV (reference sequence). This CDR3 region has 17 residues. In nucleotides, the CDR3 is TGTGCCAGCAGTTCGACAGGGAAGACCCCTAGCAATCAGCCCCAGCATTTT. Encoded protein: CASSSTGKTPSNQPQHF.

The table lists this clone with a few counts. The CDR3 loop reads CASSLGQVRNEQFF. DNA of the CDR3: TGCGCCAGCAGCCTCGGACAGGTTAGGAATGAGCAGTTCTTC. V is TRBV5-1 and J is TRBJ2-1, with 7 bases fitting TRBD1. Germline V gene lookup returns CDR1 SGHRS and CDR2 YFSETQ. The CDR3 spans 14 residues. Trimming at V came to 4 bases and at J to 7 bases, leaving 8 bases not matched to a gene.

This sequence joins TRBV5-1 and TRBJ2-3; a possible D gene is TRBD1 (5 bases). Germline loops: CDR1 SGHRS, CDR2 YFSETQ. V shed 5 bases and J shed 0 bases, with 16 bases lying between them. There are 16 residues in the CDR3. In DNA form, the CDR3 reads TGCGCCAGCAGTTTCACAGGACCCCCTAGCACAGATACGCAGTATTTT. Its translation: CASSFTGPPSTDTQYF.

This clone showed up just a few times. CDR3 loop: CASRDLGQPQHF. The CDR3 DNA reads as TGTGCCAGCAGGGATTTAGGTCAGCCCCAGCATTTT. The V call is TRBV28, the J call TRBJ1-5, with no clear D. The germline gives CDR1 MDHEN, CDR2 SYDVKM. This CDR3 has 12 amino acids. Trimming removed 6 bases at V and 6 bases at J, with 9 bases between.

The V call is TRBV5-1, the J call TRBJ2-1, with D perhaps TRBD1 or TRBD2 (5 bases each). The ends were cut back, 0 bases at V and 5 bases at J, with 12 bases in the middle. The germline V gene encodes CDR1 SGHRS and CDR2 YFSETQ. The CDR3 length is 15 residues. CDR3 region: CASSLAGTLNNEQFF. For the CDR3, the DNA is TGCGCCAGCAGCTTGGCCGGGACCCTAAACAATGAGCAGTTCTTC.

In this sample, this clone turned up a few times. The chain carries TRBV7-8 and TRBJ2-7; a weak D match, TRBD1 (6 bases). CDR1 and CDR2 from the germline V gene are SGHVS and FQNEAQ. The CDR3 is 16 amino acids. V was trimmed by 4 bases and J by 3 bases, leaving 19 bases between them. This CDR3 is CASSYRTAGESYEQYF. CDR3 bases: TGTGCCAGCAGCTACAGGACAGCCGGGGAGAGCTACGAGCAGTACTTC.

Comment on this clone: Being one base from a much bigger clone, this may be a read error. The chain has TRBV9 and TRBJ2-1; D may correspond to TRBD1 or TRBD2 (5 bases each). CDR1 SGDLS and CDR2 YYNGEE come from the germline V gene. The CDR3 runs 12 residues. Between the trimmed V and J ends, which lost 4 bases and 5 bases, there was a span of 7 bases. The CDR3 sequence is CASSRDHNEQFF. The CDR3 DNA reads TGTGCCAGCAGCCGGGACCACAATGAGCAGTTCTTC.

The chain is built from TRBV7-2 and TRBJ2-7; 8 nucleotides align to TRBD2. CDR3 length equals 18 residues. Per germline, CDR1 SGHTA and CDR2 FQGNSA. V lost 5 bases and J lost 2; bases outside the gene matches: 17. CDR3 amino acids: CASSRPRGPPTSAYEQYF. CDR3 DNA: TGTGCCAGCAGCCGGCCCCGGGGCCCCCCGACTAGCGCCTACGAGCAGTACTTC.

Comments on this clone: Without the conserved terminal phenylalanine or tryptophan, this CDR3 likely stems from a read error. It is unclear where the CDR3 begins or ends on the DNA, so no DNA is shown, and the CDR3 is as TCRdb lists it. The CDR3 sequence: CASSSLWTPP. The chain combines TRBV28 with TRBJ1-2. The CDR3 is 10 residues long, ends included. Germline V gene lookup returns CDR1 MDHEN and CDR2 SYDVKM.

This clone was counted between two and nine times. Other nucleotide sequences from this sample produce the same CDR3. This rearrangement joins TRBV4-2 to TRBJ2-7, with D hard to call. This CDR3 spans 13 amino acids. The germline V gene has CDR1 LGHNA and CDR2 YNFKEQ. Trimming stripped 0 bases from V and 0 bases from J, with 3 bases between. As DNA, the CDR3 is TGTGCCAGCAGCCAAGAAAGCTCCTACGAGCAGTACTTC. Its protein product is CASSQESSYEQYF.

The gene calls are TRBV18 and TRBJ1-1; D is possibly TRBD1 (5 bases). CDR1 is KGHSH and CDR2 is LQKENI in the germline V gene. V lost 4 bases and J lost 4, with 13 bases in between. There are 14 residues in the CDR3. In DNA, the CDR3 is TGTGCCAGCTCACTTAATGGACAAGGCACTGAAGCTTTCTTT. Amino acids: CASSLNGQGTEAFF.

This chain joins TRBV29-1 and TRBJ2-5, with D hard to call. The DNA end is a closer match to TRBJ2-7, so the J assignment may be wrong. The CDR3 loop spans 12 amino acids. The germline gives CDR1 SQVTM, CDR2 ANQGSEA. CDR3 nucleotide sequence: TGCAGCGTTGAGGCCAGTGCCTACGAGCAGTACTTC. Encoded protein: CSVEASAYEQYF.

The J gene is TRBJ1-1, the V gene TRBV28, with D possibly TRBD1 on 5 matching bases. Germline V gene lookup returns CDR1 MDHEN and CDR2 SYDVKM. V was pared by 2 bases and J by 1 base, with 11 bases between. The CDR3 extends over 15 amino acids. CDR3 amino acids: CASSLPFGTNTEAFF. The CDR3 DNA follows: TGTGCCAGCAGTTTACCCTTCGGGACGAACACTGAAGCTTTCTTT.

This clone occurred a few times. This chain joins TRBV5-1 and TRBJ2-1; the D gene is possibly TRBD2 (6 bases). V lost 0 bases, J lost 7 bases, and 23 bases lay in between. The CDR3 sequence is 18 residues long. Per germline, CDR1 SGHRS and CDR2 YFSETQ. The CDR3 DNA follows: TGCGCCAGCAGCTTGGCCCCGGGGACGCGGGGCCTTGGGAATGAGCAGTTCTTC. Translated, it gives CASSLAPGTRGLGNEQFF.

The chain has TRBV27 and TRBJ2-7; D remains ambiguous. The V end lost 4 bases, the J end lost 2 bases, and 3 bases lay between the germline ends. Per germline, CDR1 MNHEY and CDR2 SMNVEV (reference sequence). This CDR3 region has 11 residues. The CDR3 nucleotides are TGTGCCAGCAGTTCCGCCTACGAGCAGTACTTC. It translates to CASSSAYEQYF.

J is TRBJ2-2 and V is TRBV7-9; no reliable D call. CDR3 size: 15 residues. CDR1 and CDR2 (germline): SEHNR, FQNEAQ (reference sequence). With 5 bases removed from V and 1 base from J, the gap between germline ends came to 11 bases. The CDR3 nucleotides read TGTGCCAGCAGCCCCCCCATTTTGAACACCGGGGAGCTGTTTTTT. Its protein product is CASSPPILNTGELFF.

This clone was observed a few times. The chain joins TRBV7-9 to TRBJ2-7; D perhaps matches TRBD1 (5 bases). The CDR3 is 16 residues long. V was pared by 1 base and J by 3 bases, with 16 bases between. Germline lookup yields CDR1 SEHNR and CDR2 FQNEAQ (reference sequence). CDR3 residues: CASSLEDTPLIYEQYF. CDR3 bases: TGTGCCAGCAGCTTAGAGGACACCCCTTTAATCTACGAGCAGTACTTC.

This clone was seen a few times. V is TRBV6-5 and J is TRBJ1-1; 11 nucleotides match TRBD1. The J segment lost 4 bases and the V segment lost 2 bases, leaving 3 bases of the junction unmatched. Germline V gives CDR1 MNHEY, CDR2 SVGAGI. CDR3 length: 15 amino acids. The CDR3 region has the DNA TGTGCCAGCAGTTACCGTGGGACAGGGGGCACTGAAGCTTTCTTT. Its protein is CASSYRGTGGTEAFF.

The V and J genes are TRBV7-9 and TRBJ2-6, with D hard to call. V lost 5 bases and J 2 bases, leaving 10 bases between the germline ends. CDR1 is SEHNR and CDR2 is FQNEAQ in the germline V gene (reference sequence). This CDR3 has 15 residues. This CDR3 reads CASSDTRTGANVLTF. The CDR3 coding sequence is TGTGCCAGCAGCGATACTCGGACTGGGGCCAACGTCCTGACTTTC.

CDR3 region: CASSTRQGGLEAQYF. CDR3 bases: TGTGCCAGCAGCACCCGACAGGGGGGACTGGAAGCCCAGTACTTC. The chain recombines TRBV11-3 with TRBJ2-5; 9 bases line up with TRBD1. Germline trimming cut 5 bases from V and 9 bases from J; bases unmatched to any gene: 13. CDR1 is SGHNT, CDR2 YENEEA, per germline. The CDR3 loop spans 15 amino acids.

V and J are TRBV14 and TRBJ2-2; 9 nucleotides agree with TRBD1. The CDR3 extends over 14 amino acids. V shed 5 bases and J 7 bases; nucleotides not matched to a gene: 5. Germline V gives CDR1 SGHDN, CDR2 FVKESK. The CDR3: CASSAGTGFGELFF. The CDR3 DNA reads TGTGCCAGCAGCGCCGGGACAGGGTTCGGGGAGCTGTTTTTT.